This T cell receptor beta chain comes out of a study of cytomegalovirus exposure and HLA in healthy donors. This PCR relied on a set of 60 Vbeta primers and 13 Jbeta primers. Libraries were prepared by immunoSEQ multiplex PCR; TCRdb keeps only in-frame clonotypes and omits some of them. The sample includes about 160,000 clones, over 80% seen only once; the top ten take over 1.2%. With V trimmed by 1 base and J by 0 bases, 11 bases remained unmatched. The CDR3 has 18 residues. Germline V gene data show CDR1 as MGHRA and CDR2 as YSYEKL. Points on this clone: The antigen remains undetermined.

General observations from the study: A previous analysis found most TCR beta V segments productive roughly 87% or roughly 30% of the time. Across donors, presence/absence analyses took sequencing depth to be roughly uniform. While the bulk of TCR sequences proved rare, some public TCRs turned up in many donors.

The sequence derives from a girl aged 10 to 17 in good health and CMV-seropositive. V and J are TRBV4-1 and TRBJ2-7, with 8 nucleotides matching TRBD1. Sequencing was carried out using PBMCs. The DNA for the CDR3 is TGCGCCAGCAGCCAAGCTGTGCAGGGACAGGATAACTCCTACGAGCAGTACTTC. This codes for CASSQAVQGQDNSYEQYF.